This entry concerns a single TCR beta chain. The data are from a study of blood T cell repertoires in COVID-19. Study information: Samples came from the United States, Italy and Spain, spanning acute and convalescent COVID-19. Nucleic acid was either cDNA or gDNA, and it came from T cells, B-cell-depleted T cells, or PBMCs.

Profiled with immunoSEQ multiplex PCR; TCRdb holds only in-frame clones, not every one. Found here are around 280,000 clones, 70% to 90% of them singletons; the top ten hold 2.1%. The CDR3 extends over 14 amino acids. Germline V gene sequence: CDR1 SGHNT, CDR2 YENEEA. Trimming removed 2 bases at V and 2 bases at J, with 7 bases between. This chain connects TRBV11-3 to TRBJ1-3; perhaps TRBD1 as D (5 bases). The TCR was taken from a woman aged 25-40 years who had recovered from COVID-19. Sequencing was carried out using peripheral blood. The CDR3 coding sequence is TGTGCCAGCAGCTTACAAGGGGCTGGAAACACCATATATTTT. Translated: CASSLQGAGNTIYF.